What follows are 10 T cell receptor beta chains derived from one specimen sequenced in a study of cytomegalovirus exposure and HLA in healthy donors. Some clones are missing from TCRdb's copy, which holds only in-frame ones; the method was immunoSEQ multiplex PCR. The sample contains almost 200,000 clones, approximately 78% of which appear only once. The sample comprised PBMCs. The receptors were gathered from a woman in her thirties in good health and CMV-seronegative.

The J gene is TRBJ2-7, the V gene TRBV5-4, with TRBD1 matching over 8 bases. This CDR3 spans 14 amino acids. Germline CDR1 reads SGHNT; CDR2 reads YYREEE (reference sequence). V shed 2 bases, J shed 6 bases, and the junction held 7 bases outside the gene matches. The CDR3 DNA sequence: TGTGCCAGCAGCTTAGGACAGGGCATCTCCGAGCAGTACTTC. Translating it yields CASSLGQGISEQYF.

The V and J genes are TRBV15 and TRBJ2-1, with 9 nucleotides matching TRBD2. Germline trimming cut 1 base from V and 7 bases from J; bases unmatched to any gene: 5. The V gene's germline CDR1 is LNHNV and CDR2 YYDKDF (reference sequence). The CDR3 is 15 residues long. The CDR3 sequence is CATSRVGSGSNEQFF. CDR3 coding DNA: TGTGCCACCAGCAGAGTAGGTAGCGGGAGTAATGAGCAGTTCTTC.

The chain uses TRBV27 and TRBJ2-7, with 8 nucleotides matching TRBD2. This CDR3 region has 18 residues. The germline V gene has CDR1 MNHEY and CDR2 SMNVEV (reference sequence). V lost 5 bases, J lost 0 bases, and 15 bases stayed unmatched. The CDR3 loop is CASSPLSLLSGVSYEQYF. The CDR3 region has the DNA TGTGCCAGCAGTCCGTTGAGTCTCCTTAGCGGGGTCTCCTACGAGCAGTACTTC.

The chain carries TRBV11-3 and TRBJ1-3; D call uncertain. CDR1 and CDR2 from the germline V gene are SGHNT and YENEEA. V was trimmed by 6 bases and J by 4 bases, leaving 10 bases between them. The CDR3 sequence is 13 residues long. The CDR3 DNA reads TGTGCCAGCAGGCTATCGGGGGGAAACACCATATATTTT. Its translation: CASRLSGGNTIYF.

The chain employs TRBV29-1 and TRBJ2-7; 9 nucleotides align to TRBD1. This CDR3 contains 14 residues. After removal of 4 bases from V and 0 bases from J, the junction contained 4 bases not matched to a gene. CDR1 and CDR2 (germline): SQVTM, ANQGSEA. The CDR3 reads CSVALQGASYEQYF. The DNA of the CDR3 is TGCAGCGTTGCGCTACAGGGGGCCTCCTACGAGCAGTACTTC.

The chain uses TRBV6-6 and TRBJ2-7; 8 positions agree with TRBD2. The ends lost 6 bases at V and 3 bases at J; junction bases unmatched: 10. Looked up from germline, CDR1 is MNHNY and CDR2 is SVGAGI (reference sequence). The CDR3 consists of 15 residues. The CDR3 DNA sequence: TGTGCCAGCAGGTCACCGGGAGGGGCATACTACGAGCAGTACTTC. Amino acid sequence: CASRSPGGAYYEQYF.

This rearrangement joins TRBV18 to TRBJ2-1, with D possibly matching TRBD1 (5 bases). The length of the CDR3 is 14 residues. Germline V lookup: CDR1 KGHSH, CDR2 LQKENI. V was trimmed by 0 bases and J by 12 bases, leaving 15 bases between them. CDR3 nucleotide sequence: TGTGCCAGCTCACCACCGAATGACCTAAGGGGGCAGTTCTTC. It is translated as CASSPPNDLRGQFF.

The CDR3 nucleotides are TGTGCCAGCAGCACACAGGGGAATCAGCCCCAGCATTTT. Translation gives CASSTQGNQPQHF. The chain recombines TRBV5-4 with TRBJ1-5, with 7 bases that match TRBD1. V was pared by 4 bases and J by 4 bases, with 2 bases of the junction left unmatched. CDR1 and CDR2 (germline): SGHNT, YYREEE (reference sequence). This CDR3 has 13 residues.

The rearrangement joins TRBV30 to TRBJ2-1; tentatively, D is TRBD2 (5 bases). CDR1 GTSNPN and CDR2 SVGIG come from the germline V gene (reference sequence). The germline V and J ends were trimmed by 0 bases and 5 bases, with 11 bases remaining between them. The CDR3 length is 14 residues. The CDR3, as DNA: TGTGCCTGGAGTGTACGGAGGACGAACAATGAGCAGTTCTTC. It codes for CAWSVRRTNNEQFF.

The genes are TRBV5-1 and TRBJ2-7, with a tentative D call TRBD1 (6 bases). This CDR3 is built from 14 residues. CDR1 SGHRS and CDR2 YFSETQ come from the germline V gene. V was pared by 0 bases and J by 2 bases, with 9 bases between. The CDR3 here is CASSLVSGAYEQYF. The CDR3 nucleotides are TGCGCCAGCAGCTTGGTTTCAGGGGCCTACGAGCAGTACTTC.